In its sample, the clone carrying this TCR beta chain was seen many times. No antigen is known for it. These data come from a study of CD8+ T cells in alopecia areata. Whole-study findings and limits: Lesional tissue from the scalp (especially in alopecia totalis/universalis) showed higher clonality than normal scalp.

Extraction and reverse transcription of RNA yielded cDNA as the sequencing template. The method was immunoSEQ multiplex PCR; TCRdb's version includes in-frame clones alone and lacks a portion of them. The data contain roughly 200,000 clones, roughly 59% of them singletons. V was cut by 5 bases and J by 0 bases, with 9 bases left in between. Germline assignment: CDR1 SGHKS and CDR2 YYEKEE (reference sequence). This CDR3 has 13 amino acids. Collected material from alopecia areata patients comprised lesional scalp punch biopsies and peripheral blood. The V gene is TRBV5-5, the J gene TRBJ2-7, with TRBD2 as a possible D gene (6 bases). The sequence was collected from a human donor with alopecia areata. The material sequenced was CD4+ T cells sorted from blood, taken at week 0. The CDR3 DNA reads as TGTGCCAGCAGTTGGGACTTCTCCTACGAGCAGTACTTC. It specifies CASSWDFSYEQYF.